These 15 T cell receptor beta chains share one sample of origin, sequenced in a study of breast tumors, draining lymph nodes, adjacent tissues. From the multiplex PCR reads, TCRdb called clonotypes with MiXCR, one entry per CDR3 protein. Of 200,000 or so distinct CDR3 sequences listed, 30% to 40% are singletons. Samples came from axillary lymph nodes draining the breast cancer. Sequenced material: axillary lymph node tissue. These receptors all come from a female donor with breast cancer. Some clones in this sample may be carry-over from other donors' samples.

This sequence joins TRBV6-2 or TRBV6-3 and TRBJ1-6, with D possibly matching TRBD1 (5 bases). The V gene's germline CDR1 is MNHEY and CDR2 SVGEGT. The CDR3 runs 14 residues. The CDR3 loop is CVTQPRLGHSPLHF. The CDR3 bases are TGTGTCACCCAGCCACGTTTGGGGCATTCACCCCTCCACTTT.

There are many counts of this clonotype. The rearrangement joins TRBV6-2 or TRBV6-3 to TRBJ2-3; D could derive from TRBD1 or TRBD2 (6 bases each). The CDR3 length is 16 residues. V was cut by 0 bases and J by 9 bases, with 19 bases left in between. CDR1 is MNHEY, CDR2 SVGEGT, per germline. The CDR3 DNA is TGTGCCAGCAGTTACTCGGGCCCGAGGGGGGTGAGGACGCAGTATTTT. Translating it yields CASSYSGPRGVRTQYF.

The rearrangement links TRBV29-1 to TRBJ2-6, with D possibly matching TRBD1 (6 bases). The V end was cut by 4 bases, the J end by 1 base, with 11 bases between. The CDR3 covers 15 residues. Germline values: CDR1 SQVTM, CDR2 ANQGSEA. The CDR3 is CSVAPGVSGANVLTF. In DNA, the CDR3 is TGCAGCGTTGCCCCAGGGGTTTCTGGGGCCAACGTCCTGACTTTC.

The CDR3, as DNA: TGTGCCACCAGTGAAGGGGGGGCAGGGCTGGAGACCCAGCATTTT. Amino acid sequence: CATSEGGAGLETQHF. V and J are TRBV24-1 and TRBJ1-5; maybe TRBD1 (6 bases). V was pared by 4 bases and J by 11 bases, with 20 bases between. This CDR3 is built from 15 residues. Germline assignment: CDR1 KGHDR and CDR2 SFDVKD.

The gene calls are TRBV3-1 and TRBJ1-2; D is unclear. CDR1 LGHDT and CDR2 YNNKEL come from the germline V gene (reference sequence). CDR3 length equals 13 residues. V was trimmed by 0 bases and J by 14 bases, leaving 16 bases between them. Here the CDR3 reads CASSQDYKDRPTF. The DNA of the CDR3 is TGTGCCAGCAGCCAAGACTATAAGGACCGCCCAACCTTC.

About this clonotype: This could be a read error, since a much larger clone is one nucleotide away. V and J are TRBV30 and TRBJ2-7, with TRBD1 as a possible D gene (6 bases). Germline lookup yields CDR1 GTSNPN and CDR2 SVGIG (reference sequence). This CDR3 contains 13 residues. The V and J ends lost 5 bases and 3 bases respectively, with 14 bases between them. CDR3 protein: CAWGSIGGYEQYF. In DNA form, the CDR3 reads TGTGCCTGGGGTAGTATAGGGGGCTACGAGCAGTACTTC.

There are many counts of this clonotype. The rearrangement uses TRBV7-2 and TRBJ2-1; D is undetermined. Trimming took 3 bases from V and 8 from J, leaving 14 bases between them. The CDR3 is 14 residues long. Germline assignment: CDR1 SGHTA and CDR2 FQGNSA. The CDR3 protein is CASSLTSRNHEQFF. The CDR3 DNA is TGTGCCAGCAGCTTGACCTCCCGAAACCATGAGCAGTTCTTC.

This clonotype was counted ten times or more. V gene TRBV20-1 combines with J gene TRBJ1-5; D is ambiguous. CDR3 length: 15 residues. V was pared by 3 bases and J by 0 bases, with 12 bases between. Germline assignment: CDR1 DFQATT and CDR2 SNEGSKA (reference sequence). In DNA, the CDR3 is TGCAGTGCTAGGGTGGCAGGACTTAGCAATCAGCCCCAGCATTTT. It codes for CSARVAGLSNQPQHF.

This clonotype showed up many times. The chain recombines TRBV27 with TRBJ2-5, with TRBD1 identical over 7 bases. The junction had 9 bases not matched to a gene; V was cut back by 6 bases and J by 2 bases. The CDR3 is made up of 15 amino acids. The germline gives CDR1 MNHEY, CDR2 SMNVEV (reference sequence). CDR3 residues: CASSPFKGQQETQYF. The CDR3 region has the DNA TGTGCCAGCAGCCCATTTAAGGGACAGCAAGAGACCCAGTACTTC.

A note on this clonotype: A much larger clone differs from this one at a single base, so this may be a read error. The chain is built from TRBV6-4 and TRBJ1-4; D unclear. The CDR3 runs 13 residues. Per the germline V gene, CDR1 is MRHNA and CDR2 is SNTAGT. The ends were cut back, 5 bases at V and 8 bases at J, with 12 bases in the middle. The CDR3 sequence is CASSHPVIEKLFF. CDR3 bases: TGTGCCAGCAGTCACCCTGTCATAGAAAAACTGTTTTTT.

This chain uses TRBV20-1 with TRBJ2-1; 8 positions agree with TRBD2. CDR3 length: 18 residues. The V gene end was trimmed by 3 bases and the J gene end by 5 bases; junction bases not matched to a gene: 18. Germline values: CDR1 DFQATT, CDR2 SNEGSKA (reference sequence). The DNA for the CDR3 is TGCAGTGCTAGTCGTCAGCGGGAGCCGCTCCTACGGAACAATGAGCAGTTCTTC. Its translation is CSASRQREPLLRNNEQFF.

This clonotype was detected ten times or more. The V call is TRBV18, the J call TRBJ1-2; 7 bases fit TRBD1. From germline, CDR1 is KGHSH and CDR2 LQKENI. V was pared by 3 bases and J by 3 bases, with 4 bases of the junction left unmatched. The CDR3 is made up of 14 amino acids. CDR3 sequence reads: CASSPTTGDYGYTF. DNA of the CDR3: TGTGCCAGCTCACCCACAACAGGGGACTATGGCTACACCTTC.

The sample holds many counts of this clonotype. V and J are TRBV4-3 and TRBJ2-5, with D tentatively TRBD1 or TRBD2 (5 bases each). This CDR3 is 15 amino acids long. Germline CDR1 is LGHNA and CDR2 is YSLEER. V was cut by 4 bases and J by 7 bases, with 19 bases left in between. CDR3 coding DNA: TGCGCCAGCAGCCGGACCCAAGGACTTACAGGGACCCAGTACTTC. Translation gives CASSRTQGLTGTQYF.

In the case of this clonotype: A read error is possible here, since a much larger clone lies one base away. The rearrangement joins TRBV6-2 or TRBV6-3 to TRBJ2-3; tentative D call: TRBD1 (5 bases). Trimming took 8 bases from V and 0 from J, leaving 18 bases between them. From germline, CDR1 is MNHEY and CDR2 SVGEGT. CDR3 size: 16 residues. This CDR3 is CASGFPVRASTDTQYF. The CDR3 bases are TGTGCCAGCGGTTTCCCCGTCAGGGCGAGCACAGATACGCAGTATTTT.

As to this clonotype: At one of its ends the junction is not consistent with the germline gene, which may arise from a read error. This sequence joins TRBV6-2 or TRBV6-3 and TRBJ2-7, with D hard to call. The germline CDR1 and CDR2 sequences are MNHEY and SVGEGT. This CDR3 has 14 residues. The CDR3 spells CASSHSLDPHEQYF. In DNA form, the CDR3 reads TGTGCCAGCAGTCACTCGTTGGACCCTCACGAGCAGTACTTC.